One and the same sample provided the 25 T cell receptor beta chains below, sequenced in a study of T cell responses to AZD1222 COVID-19 vaccine (dated by TCRdb to the early 2020s). Libraries were prepared through the immunoSEQ multiplex PCR assay. TCRdb re-hosts the immuneACCESS table, in-frame sequences only. Its copies lack some clones; in the studies checked, an unresolved V gene accounts for under half of them, and the cause for the rest is not known. This sample holds roughly 120,000 clones; around 87% were observed only once. Together, the top ten hold 4% to 5.5% of the sample. The sample's time point label is to be understood as: about 28 days (+/-7) after the second vaccine dose. Sequenced here: peripheral blood, sampled 28 days after the second AZD1222 dose. These receptors were collected from an adult who received the AZD1222 COVID-19 vaccine.

The rearrangement joins TRBV2 to TRBJ1-3; D ambiguous. The V and J ends lost 6 bases and 0 bases respectively, with 12 bases between them. The CDR3 is 15 residues long. The germline gives CDR1 SNHLY, CDR2 FYNNEI. This chain's CDR3 is CASSYSTASGNTIYF. CDR3 DNA sequence: TGTGCCAGCAGCTATTCGACGGCCTCTGGAAACACCATATATTTT.

J is TRBJ2-3 and V is TRBV5-1; 7 bases are a match to TRBD1. V lost 3 bases, J lost 9 bases, and 4 bases stayed unmatched. Germline V gene data show CDR1 as SGHRS and CDR2 as YFSETQ. The CDR3 is 12 residues long. In nucleotides, the CDR3 is TGCGCCAGCAGCTCCGACAGGGTAACGCAGTATTTT. It yields the protein CASSSDRVTQYF.

J is TRBJ1-2 and V is TRBV5-1; perhaps TRBD1 as D (5 bases). V lost 0 bases, J lost 8 bases, and 11 bases lay in between. This CDR3 has 13 amino acids. Germline V lookup: CDR1 SGHRS, CDR2 YFSETQ. CDR3 sequence reads: CASSLEGAGGYTF. DNA for the CDR3: TGCGCCAGCAGCTTGGAAGGGGCAGGAGGCTACACCTTC.

This chain joins TRBV12-5 and TRBJ1-2; D ambiguous. V gave up 2 bases and J gave up 0 bases, with 19 bases separating them. CDR1 and CDR2 from the germline V gene are LGHNT and FRNRAP. The length of the CDR3 is 18 residues. Written as DNA, the CDR3 is TGTGCTAGTGGTTTGCTGCTAGCATCCCGGCTAACTAACTATGGCTACACCTTC. Translated, it gives CASGLLLASRLTNYGYTF.

V usage is TRBV27 and J usage is TRBJ1-5, with unresolved D. V dropped 5 bases and J dropped 4 bases, with 9 bases sitting between them. Germline CDR1 MNHEY, CDR2 SMNVEV (reference sequence). The CDR3 extends over 13 amino acids. The CDR3 sequence: CASSLWGNQPQHF. The CDR3, as DNA: TGTGCCAGCAGTCTGTGGGGTAATCAGCCCCAGCATTTT.

V is TRBV7-8 and J is TRBJ2-7; D perhaps matches TRBD1 (5 bases). Trimming stripped 5 bases from V and 2 bases from J, with 13 bases between. CDR3 length: 14 residues. Germline loops: CDR1 SGHVS, CDR2 FQNEAQ. The CDR3 DNA is TGTGCCAGCAGCCTGACAGAACCTACCTACGAGCAGTACTTC. Translated, it gives CASSLTEPTYEQYF. The full variable domain, in which reference TRBV7-8 and TRBJ2-7 provide the parts outside the CDR3, is GAGVSQSPRYKVAKRGQDVALRCDPISGHVSLFWYQQALGQGPEFLTYFQNEAQLDKSGLPSDRFFAERPEGSVSTLKIQRTQQEDSAVYLCASSLTEPTYEQYFGPGTRLTVT.

This clone was recorded once. This chain uses TRBV28 with TRBJ1-2; D is undetermined. Germline CDR1 MDHEN, CDR2 SYDVKM. The CDR3 is made up of 12 amino acids. V dropped 5 bases and J dropped 2 bases, with 6 bases sitting between them. The CDR3 reads CASSDINYGYTF. The CDR3 nucleotides are TGTGCCAGCAGTGACATCAACTATGGCTACACCTTC.

The chain links TRBV14 to TRBJ1-1, with D perhaps matching TRBD1 (5 bases). CDR3 length: 14 residues. The V end lost 4 bases, the J end lost 6 bases, and 15 bases lay between the germline ends. Germline assignment: CDR1 SGHDN and CDR2 FVKESK. CDR3 in amino acids: CASSPGRVVAEAFF. The CDR3 coding sequence is TGTGCCAGCAGCCCTGGCAGGGTTGTGGCTGAAGCTTTCTTT. Full variable domain (outside the CDR3, taken from reference TRBV14 and TRBJ1-1): EAGVTQFPSHSVIEKGQTVTLRCDPISGHDNLYWYRRVMGKEIKFLLHFVKESKQDESGMPNNRFLAERTGGTYSTLKVQPAELEDSGVYFCASSPGRVVAEAFFGQGTRLTVV.

This chain links TRBV27 with TRBJ2-7, with D hard to call. The germline gives CDR1 MNHEY, CDR2 SMNVEV (reference sequence). V was cut by 3 bases and J by 0 bases, with 6 bases left in between. The CDR3 is 13 residues long. DNA of the CDR3: TGTGCCAGCAGTTTTGTGGGCTCCTACGAGCAGTACTTC. Encoded protein: CASSFVGSYEQYF.

V is TRBV28 and J is TRBJ1-2, with D maybe TRBD1 (6 bases). Germline V gives CDR1 MDHEN, CDR2 SYDVKM. The germline V and J ends were trimmed by 2 bases and 12 bases, with 16 bases remaining between them. The CDR3 covers 13 residues. The DNA for the CDR3 is TGTGCCAGCAGTTTACCCAACTCAGGGGTTCACACCTTC. Its protein product is CASSLPNSGVHTF.

The chain couples TRBV29-1 to TRBJ2-2; D is perhaps TRBD1 or TRBD2 (5 bases each). Germline assignment: CDR1 SQVTM and CDR2 ANQGSEA. The CDR3 covers 12 residues. Trimming took 8 bases from V and 1 from J, leaving 8 bases between them. The DNA for the CDR3 is TGCAGCCTGAGGGGGAACACCGGGGAGCTGTTTTTT. This encodes CSLRGNTGELFF.

The chain uses TRBV2 and TRBJ2-1, with D perhaps matching TRBD2 (6 bases). Germline-derived CDR1 and CDR2 are SNHLY and FYNNEI. The CDR3 has 16 amino acids. Trimming shortened V by 2 bases and J by 7 bases, and 18 bases separated the two germline ends. The CDR3 is CASSELEAGLGNEQFF. CDR3 bases: TGTGCCAGCAGTGAATTAGAGGCGGGATTAGGGAATGAGCAGTTCTTC.

The chain employs TRBV29-1 and TRBJ2-7, with D perhaps TRBD1 (6 bases). There are 13 residues in the CDR3. CDR1 and CDR2 (germline): SQVTM, ANQGSEA. The V and J ends lost 2 bases and 1 base respectively, with 9 bases between them. DNA of the CDR3: TGCAGCGTTGAATGGCAGGGGTCCTACGAGCAGTACTTC. Amino acid sequence: CSVEWQGSYEQYF.

This sequence joins TRBV9 and TRBJ2-1; 7 nucleotides line up with TRBD2. With V trimmed by 2 bases and J by 1 base, 9 bases remained unmatched. This CDR3 spans 17 amino acids. CDR1 and CDR2 from the germline V gene are SGDLS and YYNGEE. Written as DNA, the CDR3 is TGTGCCAGCAGCGTTTGCCTAGCGGAGATTTCCTACAATGAGCAGTTCTTC. Protein sequence: CASSVCLAEISYNEQFF.

CDR3 loop: CASREKTGHNEQFF. CDR3 DNA sequence: TGTGCCAGCAGGGAAAAGACAGGCCACAATGAGCAGTTCTTC. The rearrangement links TRBV7-9 to TRBJ2-1, with D possibly TRBD1 on 6 matching bases. CDR1 and CDR2 from the germline V gene are SEHNR and FQNEAQ (reference sequence). The ends were cut back, 6 bases at V and 5 bases at J, with 14 bases in the middle. The CDR3 contains 14 residues.

The CDR3 DNA follows: TGTGCCAGCAGTCCAGGGGGGTACGGGGCGAGAAACACCATATATTTT. As protein: CASSPGGYGARNTIYF. The chain couples TRBV27 to TRBJ1-3; 7 positions agree with TRBD1. Germline-derived CDR1 and CDR2 are MNHEY and SMNVEV (reference sequence). There are 16 residues in the CDR3. V was pared by 5 bases and J by 5 bases, with 12 bases of the junction left unmatched.

As to this clone: Other nucleotide sequences from this sample produce the same CDR3. The chain recombines TRBV3-1 (or the pseudogene TRBV3-2) with TRBJ1-2; no definite D call. CDR1 is LGHDT and CDR2 is YNNKEL in the germline V gene (reference sequence). The CDR3 extends over 13 amino acids. V dropped 3 bases and J dropped 5 bases, with 10 bases sitting between them. The CDR3 region has the DNA TGTGCCAGCAGCCAGGGTACAGCTTATGGCTACACCTTC. Translated, it gives CASSQGTAYGYTF.

This sequence joins TRBV19 and TRBJ1-1; weak D call: TRBD1 (5 bases). The CDR3 contains 16 residues. V was shortened by 7 bases and J by 0 bases, with 18 bases between the two germline ends. Germline lookup yields CDR1 LNHDA and CDR2 SQIVND (reference sequence). The CDR3 spells CASTNTGRRMNTEAFF. The CDR3 DNA reads as TGTGCCAGTACCAACACGGGACGGCGGATGAACACTGAAGCTTTCTTT.

This clone was observed a handful of times. This rearrangement joins TRBV7-6 to TRBJ1-1; D remains ambiguous. Germline CDR1 and CDR2: SGHVS and FNYEAQ. The CDR3 is 16 residues long. Trimming cost V 0 bases and J 1 base, with 12 bases left between them. The CDR3 reads CASSLARGGPNTEAFF. CDR3 in DNA: TGTGCCAGCAGCTTAGCGCGTGGTGGCCCGAACACTGAAGCTTTCTTT.

CDR3 sequence (DNA): TGTGCCAGCAGGCCGTTGACTAGCGGGAGAGGTGAGCAGTTCTTC. Translation: CASRPLTSGRGEQFF. This chain connects TRBV27 to TRBJ2-1; TRBD2 matches 12 bases. Trimming removed 6 bases from V and 9 bases from J; junction bases left unmatched: 9. Germline V gene data show CDR1 as MNHEY and CDR2 as SMNVEV (reference sequence). This CDR3 comprises 15 residues.

This clone was counted a single time. The V gene is TRBV28, the J gene TRBJ1-6; unclear D gene. In germline, CDR1 is MDHEN, CDR2 SYDVKM. The CDR3 extends over 13 amino acids. Trimming cost V 3 bases and J 13 bases, with 13 bases left between them. CDR3 residues: CASSFEVGRPLHF. As DNA, the CDR3 is TGTGCCAGCAGTTTTGAAGTAGGGAGGCCCCTCCACTTT.

Here the CDR3 reads CASSRTDKRIQYF. The CDR3 nucleotides read TGTGCCAGCAGCCGTACAGACAAAAGGATTCAGTACTTC. This chain connects TRBV16 to TRBJ2-4; D ambiguous. Germline-derived CDR1 and CDR2 are KGHSY and FQNENV. This CDR3 has 13 amino acids. The V end lost 4 bases, the J end lost 10 bases, and 14 bases lay between the germline ends.

The chain is built from TRBV5-4 and TRBJ2-7; 8 nucleotides agree with TRBD1. The germline V gene has CDR1 SGHNT and CDR2 YYREEE (reference sequence). V gave up 3 bases and J gave up 3 bases; unmatched junction bases: 8. This CDR3 is built from 15 residues. The CDR3 DNA sequence: TGTGCCAGCAGCTATCCGGACAGGGCCCTCTACGAGCAGTACTTC. This translates into CASSYPDRALYEQYF.

This chain links TRBV19 with TRBJ2-3; TRBD1 agrees at 8 bases. Germline lookup yields CDR1 LNHDA and CDR2 SQIVND (reference sequence). Trimming at V came to 9 bases and at J to 0 bases, leaving 8 bases not matched to a gene. This CDR3 comprises 15 residues. The CDR3 DNA reads TGTGCCAGCCGGGACAGGCCCTTCAGCACAGATACGCAGTATTTT. It codes for CASRDRPFSTDTQYF.

CDR3 bases: TGTGCCACCAGCAGCCAGGGCGGAAGGGCCAAAAACATTCAGTACTTC. This codes for CATSSQGGRAKNIQYF. The chain recombines TRBV15 with TRBJ2-4; D possibly corresponds to TRBD1 (5 bases). CDR3 length: 16 residues. Per germline, CDR1 LNHNV and CDR2 YYDKDF (reference sequence). The V end was cut by 3 bases, the J end by 1 base, with 13 bases between.